This TCR beta chain is from a study of T cells after yellow fever vaccination. As for the study in general: Where fractions had low cell numbers, libraries were prepared from them with the SMART-Seq v4 Ultra Low Input RNA kit. The study's findings and limits: Across the CD4 and CD8 compartments, a small share of clonotypes was present in both. Reappearance after the booster was seen for most primary-vaccination clones, at 96% CD4 and roughly 90% CD8.

A word on this clonotype: Its antigen is still unknown.

TCRdb reanalysed the 5' RACE reads using MiXCR and keeps one entry per CDR3 protein. Counted here are 100,000 to 150,000 distinct CDR3 sequences, 8% to 10% occurring once; the ten biggest clones make up about two fifths. Trimming took off 6 bases at V and 0 bases at J, with 9 bases between the two ends. CDR1 is SQVTM, CDR2 ANQGSEA, per germline. There are 13 residues in the CDR3. This receptor was identified in a man younger than 30 who received the YFV17D yellow fever vaccine. The gene calls are TRBV29-1 and TRBJ1-3; D remains unclear. The input for sequencing was CD8+ T cells sorted from PBMCs, taken on the day of the yellow fever booster vaccination. CDR3 in DNA: TGCAGCGTCCGAAGCTTCTCTGGAAACACCATATATTTT. Protein sequence: CSVRSFSGNTIYF.